These T cell receptor beta chains were read from a single sample in a study of identical twins. Each CDR3 protein gets one entry after TCRdb re-called the 5' RACE reads with MiXCR. The sample carries approximately 220,000 distinct CDR3 sequences, about 7.5% recorded once. This same sample was also taken into another study, of yellow fever vaccine responses in identical twins.

Sequencing was performed on memory (CD45RO+) T cells sorted from blood. These TCRs come from a woman between 18 and 30 years old in good health. Each CDR3 is given with its conserved first and last residue.

v_gene | CDR3aa
TRBV4-3 | CASSQDLYQGTQYF
TRBV6-2/TRBV6-3 | CASWDRASNQPQHF
TRBV13 | CASSLGSGARGKYGYTF
TRBV7-2 | CASSLSEDQYF
TRBV2 | CASSEVWGPEGEQYF
TRBV20-1 | CSAIVSLRASGYTF
TRBV2 | CASSSSFGTGAFNEKLFF
TRBV12-3/TRBV12-4 | CASSLHNEQYF
TRBV27 | CASSKLGVTGGLNEKLFF
TRBV7-2 | CASSFTSGSLVYEQYF
TRBV6-2/TRBV6-3 | CASSYSSGSYEQYF
TRBV7-2 | CASSLLGAQETQYF